This T cell receptor beta chain was documented in a study of neurological immune-mediated disorders. This CDR3 has 16 residues. Germline V gives CDR1 LGHDT, CDR2 YNNKEL (reference sequence). The germline V and J ends were trimmed by 1 base and 6 bases, with 16 bases remaining between them. With regard to this clonotype: The conserved closing phenylalanine or tryptophan is absent in this CDR3, likely reflecting a read error.

Via MiXCR, TCRdb re-called the 5' RACE reads, giving one row per CDR3 protein. The data hold nearly 30,000 distinct CDR3 sequences, with roughly an eighth observed a single time. The origin of this receptor is a woman aged 60 to 75 in good health. Sequenced: PBMCs. The V and J genes are TRBV3-1 and TRBJ1-5; tentatively, D is TRBD1 (6 bases). CDR3 coding DNA: TGTGCCAGCAGCCAAGGACCCACAGGGTTGGGTCAGCCCCAGCATTTA. Translated: CASSQGPTGLGQPQHL.